Detailed here is one T cell receptor beta chain. These data originate in a study of technical replicates of blood from a handful of donors. CDR1 is SGHRS, CDR2 YFSETQ, per germline. V gave up 2 bases and J gave up 5 bases, with 11 bases separating them. This CDR3 comprises 13 residues. Sequencing used immunoSEQ multiplex PCR; TCRdb keeps in-frame clones, though not all of them. The top ten clones hold around 0.27% of a sample with about 83,000 clones, 92% of them seen once. The sample consisted of T cells isolated from PBMCs. The chain employs TRBV5-1 and TRBJ2-7; D call uncertain. This clonotype originated in a human donor in good health. The CDR3 DNA sequence: TGCGCCAGCAGCTTCTCAGGTTGGGACGAGCAGTACTTC. Translation: CASSFSGWDEQYF.